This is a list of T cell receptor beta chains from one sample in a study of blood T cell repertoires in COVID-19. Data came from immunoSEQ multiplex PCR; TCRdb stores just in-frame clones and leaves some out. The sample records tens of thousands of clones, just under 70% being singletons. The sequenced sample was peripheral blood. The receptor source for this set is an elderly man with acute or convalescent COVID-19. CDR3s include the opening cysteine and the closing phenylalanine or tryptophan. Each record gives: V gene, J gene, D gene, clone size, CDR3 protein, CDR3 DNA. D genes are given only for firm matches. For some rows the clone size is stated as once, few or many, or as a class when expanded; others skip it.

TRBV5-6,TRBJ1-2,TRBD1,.,CASSQGQAMSGYTF,TGTGCCAGCTCCCAGGGACAGGCCATGTCGGGCTACACCTTC
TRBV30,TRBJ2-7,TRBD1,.,CAWGDSRYEQYF,TGTGCCTGGGGGGACAGTCGCTACGAGCAGTACTTC
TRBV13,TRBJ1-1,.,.,CASSTRGGSERNTEAFF,TGTGCCAGCAGTACCAGAGGAGGGTCGGAGAGGAACACTGAAGCTTTCTTT
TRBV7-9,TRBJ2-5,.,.,CASSPGTNKETQYF,TGTGCCAGCAGCCCCGGGACAAATAAAGAGACCCAGTACTTC
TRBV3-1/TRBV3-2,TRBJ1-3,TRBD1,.,CASSQDYGTGSGNTIYF,TGTGCCAGCAGCCAAGATTACGGGACAGGCTCTGGAAACACCATATATTTT
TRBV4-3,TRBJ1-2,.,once,CASSQVSEVLSNYGYTF,TGCGCCAGCAGCCAGGTCTCCGAAGTACTTTCTAACTATGGCTACACCTTC
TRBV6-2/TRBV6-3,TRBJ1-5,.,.,CASSYSSKEPQHF,TGTGCCAGCAGTTACTCGAGCAAAGAGCCCCAGCATTTT
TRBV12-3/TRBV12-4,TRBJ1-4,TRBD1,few,CASRGQGYEKLFF,TGTGCCAGCAGGGGACAGGGGTATGAAAAACTGTTTTTT
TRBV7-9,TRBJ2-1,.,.,CASSLEVSGYEQFF,TGTGCCAGCAGCTTAGAGGTTAGCGGCTATGAGCAGTTCTTC
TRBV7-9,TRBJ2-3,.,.,CASSLGRTDTQYF,TGTGCCAGCAGCTTAGGCCGGACAGATACGCAGTATTTT
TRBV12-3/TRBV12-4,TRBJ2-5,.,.,CVLRGFGLTQYF,TGTGTACTCAGGGGTTTTGGGTTGACCCAGTACTTC
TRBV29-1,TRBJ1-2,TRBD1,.,CSVEVGTGFSYTF,TGCAGCGTTGAAGTTGGGACAGGGTTTAGCTACACCTTC
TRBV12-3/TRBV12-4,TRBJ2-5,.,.,CASGGAQETQYF,TGTGCCAGCGGAGGAGCCCAAGAGACCCAGTACTTC
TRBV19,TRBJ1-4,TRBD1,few,CASSPRTGGSNEKLFF,TGTGCCAGTAGTCCGCGGACAGGGGGCTCAAATGAAAAACTGTTTTTT
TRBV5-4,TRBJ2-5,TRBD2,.,CASSSGLAGVRQETQYF,TGTGCCAGCAGCTCGGGACTAGCGGGAGTGAGGCAAGAGACCCAGTACTTC
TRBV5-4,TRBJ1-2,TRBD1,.,CASSSRDRGSYGYTF,TGTGCCAGCAGCTCCCGGGACAGAGGATCCTATGGCTACACCTTC
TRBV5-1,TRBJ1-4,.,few,CASSFQGPVGLHEKLFF,TGCGCCAGCAGCTTTCAGGGCCCTGTTGGCCTCCATGAAAAACTGTTTTTT
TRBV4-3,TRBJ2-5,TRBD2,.,CASSLHPGLAGVETQYF,TGCGCCAGCAGCCTCCACCCGGGACTAGCGGGAGTGGAGACCCAGTACTTC
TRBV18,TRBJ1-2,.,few,CASSPPGRSYYGYTF,TGTGCCAGCTCACCCCCTGGGAGGAGCTACTATGGCTACACCTTC
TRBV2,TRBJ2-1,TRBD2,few,CAIFTSGRREDEQFF,TGTGCCATCTTTACTAGCGGGAGGAGGGAGGATGAGCAGTTCTTC
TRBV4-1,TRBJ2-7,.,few,CASSQGGFSYEQYF,TGCGCCAGCAGCCAAGGAGGGTTCTCCTACGAGCAGTACTTC
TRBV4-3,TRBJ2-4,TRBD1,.,CASSQGPGQGNIQYF,TGCGCCAGCAGCCAGGGCCCGGGACAGGGCAACATTCAGTACTTC
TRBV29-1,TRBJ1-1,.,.,CSVEGREARGTEAFF,TGCAGCGTTGAAGGTCGGGAAGCTCGGGGCACTGAAGCTTTCTTT
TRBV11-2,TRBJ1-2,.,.,CASSLTGGGNYGYTF,TGTGCCAGCAGCCTAACGGGGGGCGGTAACTATGGCTACACCTTC
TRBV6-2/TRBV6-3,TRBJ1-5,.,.,CASSQTGIQPQHF,TGTGCCAGCAGCCAAACAGGGATCCAGCCCCAGCATTTT
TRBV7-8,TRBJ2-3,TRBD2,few,CASSPGAGVGTDTQYF,TGTGCCAGCAGCCCAGGTGCGGGAGTCGGCACAGATACGCAGTATTTT
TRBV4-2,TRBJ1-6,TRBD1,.,CASSQFGTANSPLHF,TGTGCCAGCAGCCAGTTTGGGACAGCAAATTCACCCCTCCACTTT